A selection of T cell receptor beta chains follows, all from one sample in a study of a mutant IDH1 vaccine in newly diagnosed glioma. The method was immunoSEQ multiplex PCR; TCRdb's version includes in-frame clones alone and lacks a portion of them. This repertoire shows tens of thousands of clones, 80% to 90% found once; its top ten account for 5% to 6%. Antigen specificity for these receptors is unknown. The material sequenced was PBMCs, taken from a glioma patient whose treatment included an IDH1 peptide vaccine. These receptors all stem from a man in his forties with glioma. CDR3s include the opening cysteine and the closing phenylalanine or tryptophan. The D gene is left open where the match is weak. Clone size is given for some rows only: seen once, a few or many times, or a class if the clone is expanded.

.	TRBJ1-2	once	TRBV7-3	TGTGCCAGCAGCTTAGTTTGGGGTATCAACTATGGCTACACCTTC	CASSLVWGINYGYTF
.	TRBJ2-7	.	TRBV23-1	TGCGCCAGCCGGGACACCTCCTACGAGCAGTACTTC	CASRDTSYEQYF
.	TRBJ1-1	.	TRBV19	TGTGCCAGTAGTATATCGGGGAAGAACACTGAAGCTTTCTTT	CASSISGKNTEAFF
TRBD1	TRBJ1-5	.	TRBV18	TGTGCCAGCTCGCTTGGGACAGGGGAAGCCAATCAGCCCCAGCATTTT	CASSLGTGEANQPQHF
TRBD1	TRBJ2-2	.	TRBV11-3	TGTGCCAGCAGCCCTAGACAGGGTTACACCGGGGAGCTGTTTTTT	CASSPRQGYTGELFF
TRBD2	TRBJ2-3	.	TRBV11-1	TGTGCCAGCAGCTTACTAGCGGGAGGGATGGATACGCAGTATTTT	CASSLLAGGMDTQYF
.	TRBJ1-1	.	TRBV6-5	TGTGCCAGCAGTCCCGCGGCGGTGAACACTGAAGCTTTCTTT	CASSPAAVNTEAFF
TRBD1	TRBJ1-5	.	TRBV7-8	TGTGCCAGCAGCTCACAGGGGCGTCAGCCCCAGCATTTT	CASSSQGRQPQHF
TRBD2	TRBJ2-5	.	TRBV5-5	TGTGCCAGCAGCTTGGTAAACAGCGGGAGGGCCATAAAGACCCAGTACTTC	CASSLVNSGRAIKTQYF
.	TRBJ1-2	.	TRBV29-1	TGCAGCGTTGCGCCGTGGCAGTCTGGCTATGGCTACACCTTC	CSVAPWQSGYGYTF
.	TRBJ1-1	.	TRBV28	TGTGCCAGCAGCCCTATAGAGGGGAACACTGAAGCTTTCTTT	CASSPIEGNTEAFF
.	TRBJ1-4	.	TRBV27	TGTGCCAGCAGTCAGACAGGAAGGGGAGAAAAACTGTTTTTT	CASSQTGRGEKLFF
.	TRBJ1-5	.	TRBV7-2	TGTGCCAGCAGCTTAGTGGGGGGTGGCAATCAGCCCCAGCATTTT	CASSLVGGGNQPQHF
TRBD2	TRBJ2-7	.	TRBV29-1	TGCAGCGCCTCAGCGGGAGGGAGGTCCTACGAGCAGTACTTC	CSASAGGRSYEQYF
.	TRBJ2-7	few	TRBV7-9	TGTGCCAGCAGCTTATGGGTGGGAGGGGGTGGCGGCTACGAGCAGTACTTC	CASSLWVGGGGGYEQYF
.	TRBJ2-7	few	TRBV19	TGTGCCAGTAGTTTAGCCAACTACAGGGCGTACGAGCAGTACTTC	CASSLANYRAYEQYF
TRBD2	TRBJ2-7	.	TRBV15	TGTGCCACCAGCAGTAGTCTAGCGGAACCGTACGAGCAGTACTTC	CATSSSLAEPYEQYF
.	TRBJ1-3	.	TRBV9	TGTGCCAGCAGCCCCGGGCAGGGAAATGGAAACACCATATATTTT	CASSPGQGNGNTIYF
.	TRBJ2-7	.	TRBV27	TGTGCCAGCAGTAATGGGGGTAGCTACGAGCAGTACTTC	CASSNGGSYEQYF
.	TRBJ1-5	.	TRBV7-2	TGTGCCAGCAGCTTAGTGTCCAGCAATCAGCCCCAGCATTTT	CASSLVSSNQPQHF
TRBD1	TRBJ2-7	.	TRBV7-2	TGTGCCAGCAGGCGCCCGGGACAGGGGTCCTACGAGCAGTACTTC	CASRRPGQGSYEQYF
.	TRBJ2-1	.	TRBV19	TGTGCCAGTACCCGAGACAAGTACAATGAGCAGTTCTTC	CASTRDKYNEQFF
TRBD2	TRBJ2-7	once	TRBV4-2	TGTGCCAGCAGCCAGGGGGTTCGCACTAGCGGGAACTACGAGCAGTACTTC	CASSQGVRTSGNYEQYF
.	TRBJ1-2	.	TRBV10-3	TGTGCCATCAGTGAGTCTGACAGCCTAATCTATGGCTACACCTTC	CAISESDSLIYGYTF
.	TRBJ2-7	.	TRBV19	TGTGCCAGTTCGAACCAGGGACATTCCTCCTACGAGCAGTACTTC	CASSNQGHSSYEQYF
.	TRBJ1-1	few	TRBV5-6	TGTGCCAGCAGCCCCACCCCTGAAGCTTTCTTT	CASSPTPEAFF
.	TRBJ2-1	.	TRBV6-1	TGTGCCGCCTCGTCATGGATCTACAATGAGCAGTTCTTC	CAASSWIYNEQFF
.	TRBJ2-6	.	TRBV6-6	TGTGCCAGCAGTTCGGCAGGGTCTGGGGCCAACGTCCTGACTTTC	CASSSAGSGANVLTF
TRBD1	TRBJ1-4	.	TRBV15	TGTGCCACCAGCGGCTGGACAGGGCCAAATGAAAAACTGTTTTTT	CATSGWTGPNEKLFF
.	TRBJ2-7	.	TRBV2	TGTGCCAGCACCCCGAGACTCAGGGGCGATTTCTCCTACGAGCAGTACTTC	CASTPRLRGDFSYEQYF
TRBD2	TRBJ2-5	.	TRBV2	TGTGCCAGCAGTCCCTTCCTAGCGGGGGCCCGTGAGACCCAGTACTTC	CASSPFLAGARETQYF
.	TRBJ1-3	medium-sized	TRBV4-3	TGCGCCAGCAGCCCCGGGTGGAGGGGGAGAGGAAACACCATATATTTT	CASSPGWRGRGNTIYF
TRBD2	TRBJ2-5	.	TRBV7-9	TGTGCCAGCAGGGCTAGCGGGGGGTTTCTGGAGACCCAGTACTTC	CASRASGGFLETQYF
TRBD2	TRBJ2-4	.	TRBV11-2	TGTGCCAGCAGCCATAGCGGGAGGGCCATAACCAAAAACATTCAGTACTTC	CASSHSGRAITKNIQYF
.	TRBJ2-2	.	TRBV7-9	TGTGCCAGCAGCTATAGCACCGGGGAGCTGTTTTTT	CASSYSTGELFF
.	TRBJ1-1	few	TRBV5-8	TGTGCCAGCAGCCCCCGGGACAAGAACACTGAAGCTTTCTTT	CASSPRDKNTEAFF
.	TRBJ1-1	.	TRBV11-1	TGTGCCAGCAGCCTCCCGGCCTCAGTGGGGGGAAGGGCTGAAGCTTTCTTT	CASSLPASVGGRAEAFF
TRBD1	TRBJ1-5	few	TRBV6-6	TGTGCCAGCAGCCGACAGGGTACGGATCAGCCCCAGCATTTT	CASSRQGTDQPQHF
TRBD2	TRBJ2-7	.	TRBV18	TGTGCCAGCTCACCCCTAGCGGGACAGACCTACGAGCAGTACTTC	CASSPLAGQTYEQYF
.	TRBJ2-7	.	TRBV5-1	TGCGCCAGCAGCGAAGCCAGAGCCTACGAGCAGTACTTC	CASSEARAYEQYF
.	TRBJ2-1	.	TRBV30	TGTGCCTGGAGTGTACGTCAAAATCGGCAGTTCTTC	CAWSVRQNRQFF
.	TRBJ1-5	.	TRBV19	TGTGCCAGTAGCTCCTCGGGCAGGACCGATCAGCCCCAGCATTTT	CASSSSGRTDQPQHF
.	TRBJ2-3	.	TRBV5-1	TGCGCCAGCAGCTCCACAGATACGCAGTATTTT	CASSSTDTQYF
.	TRBJ2-2	.	TRBV7-2	TGTGCCAGCAGCCCTATGGTGAACACCGGGGAGCTGTTTTTT	CASSPMVNTGELFF